This record concerns one T cell receptor (beta chain) sequence. Its specificity is unknown. The treatment: oral pan-JAK inhibitor, 5-10 mg twice daily. The data were obtained in a study of CD8+ T cells in alopecia areata. Study-wide background: Treated patients received oral tofacitinib, 5 to 10 mg twice daily.

Reverse transcribed after extraction, RNA yielded cDNA as the sequencing template. Measured with immunoSEQ multiplex PCR; TCRdb has only the in-frame clones, and not every one. Seen here are approximately 160,000 clones, less than 80% observed once, and the top ten hold 12% to 15%. V was pared by 4 bases and J by 0 bases, with 19 bases between. CDR3 length equals 18 residues. CDR1 MGHRA and CDR2 YSYEKL come from the germline V gene. Study results and caveats: Under tofacitinib, numerous expanded lesional clonotypes remained detectable in scalp and blood. Administration of tofacitinib significantly diminished scalp clonality and expanded CD8+ clones within the top 100.

This specimen consisted of CD4+ T cells sorted from blood, obtained at week 24, from a patient treated with tofacitinib. This clonotype was sampled from a human donor with alopecia areata. This chain connects TRBV4-1 to TRBJ2-1, with a possible D match to TRBD2 (6 bases). The DNA for the CDR3 is TGCGCCAGCAGCCCCACACCGGGACTGCGGAGCTCCTACAATGAGCAGTTCTTC. This sequence encodes CASSPTPGLRSSYNEQFF.